The rows below give T cell receptor beta chains drawn from one sample of a study of shared clonotypes between healthy human individuals. Data came from immunoSEQ multiplex PCR; TCRdb stores just in-frame clones and leaves some out. The sample lists some 2 million clones; 95% were seen once. The sample taken for sequencing was naive CD4+ T cells sorted from blood. The receptor set was obtained from a man aged 18 to 30 in good health. Both conserved end residues are part of each CDR3. D genes are given only for firm matches. Clone size, where shown, is once, few, many, or a class for clones that have expanded.

length: 16
D: .
V: TRBV10-3
J: TRBJ2-2
size: .
CDR3: CAISILGASNTGELFF
DNA: TGTGCCATCAGCATCTTGGGGGCGAGTAACACCGGGGAGCTGTTTTTT

length: 13
D: .
V: TRBV5-6
J: TRBJ1-2
size: .
CDR3: CASSLVQGGGYTF
DNA: TGTGCCAGCAGCTTGGTTCAGGGTGGAGGCTACACCTTC

length: 15
D: .
V: TRBV7-2
J: TRBJ2-7
size: .
CDR3: CASSLDPAPVNEQYF
DNA: TGTGCCAGCAGCTTAGATCCAGCCCCGGTAAACGAGCAGTACTTC

length: 15
D: .
V: TRBV5-1
J: TRBJ1-1
size: .
CDR3: CASSLKGMVNTEAFF
DNA: TGCGCCAGCAGCTTGAAAGGGATGGTGAACACTGAAGCTTTCTTT

length: 14
D: .
V: TRBV7-2
J: TRBJ2-1
size: .
CDR3: CASSQGPSRNEQFF
DNA: TGTGCCAGCAGCCAGGGTCCCTCCAGGAATGAGCAGTTCTTC

length: 17
D: TRBD1
V: TRBV4-3
J: TRBJ2-2
size: .
CDR3: CASSQEPGTANTGELFF
DNA: TGCGCCAGCAGCCAGGAACCCGGGACAGCGAACACCGGGGAGCTGTTTTTT

length: 14
D: .
V: TRBV6-1
J: TRBJ2-3
size: .
CDR3: CASSDGLSTDTQYF
DNA: TGTGCCAGCAGTGATGGACTTAGCACAGATACGCAGTATTTT

length: 15
D: .
V: TRBV5-4
J: TRBJ1-6
size: .
CDR3: CASSLHRSIGSPLHF
DNA: TGTGCCAGCAGCTTGCACAGGAGTATAGGTTCACCCCTCCACTTT

length: 16
D: TRBD2
V: TRBV10-2
J: TRBJ2-5
size: once
CDR3: CASRSTGTSGIETQYF
DNA: TGCGCCAGCAGATCCACCGGGACTAGCGGGATAGAGACCCAGTACTTC

length: 13
D: .
V: TRBV5-5
J: TRBJ1-2
size: .
CDR3: CASSLNGGRGYTF
DNA: TGTGCCAGCAGCTTGAATGGCGGGCGCGGCTACACCTTC

length: 15
D: .
V: TRBV7-3
J: TRBJ1-1
size: .
CDR3: CASSLLGERSTEAFF
DNA: TGTGCCAGCAGCTTATTGGGGGAGAGGAGCACTGAAGCTTTCTTT

length: 14
D: TRBD2
V: TRBV19
J: TRBJ2-1
size: .
CDR3: CASSSGTSGIEQFF
DNA: TGTGCCAGTAGTTCTGGGACTAGCGGGATTGAGCAGTTCTTC

length: 15
D: .
V: TRBV11-2
J: TRBJ1-1
size: .
CDR3: CASSLDFWGNTEAFF
DNA: TGTGCCAGCAGCTTAGACTTCTGGGGGAACACTGAAGCTTTCTTT

length: 16
D: .
V: TRBV12-1
J: TRBJ2-7
size: .
CDR3: CASSFAGPGQGHEQYF
DNA: TGTGCCAGCAGCTTTGCTGGACCGGGACAGGGCCACGAGCAGTACTTC

length: 18
D: .
V: TRBV4-1
J: TRBJ1-1
size: .
CDR3: CASSQGSFRGALNTEAFF
DNA: TGCGCCAGCAGCCAAGGTTCTTTCAGGGGCGCGCTGAACACTGAAGCTTTCTTT

length: 16
D: TRBD2
V: TRBV18
J: TRBJ2-7
size: .
CDR3: CASSAGLAGISYEQYF
DNA: TGTGCCAGCTCAGCGGGACTAGCGGGCATCTCCTACGAGCAGTACTTC

length: 14
D: TRBD2
V: TRBV15
J: TRBJ2-1
size: .
CDR3: CATSIGLAYNEQFF
DNA: TGTGCCACCAGCATTGGACTAGCTTACAATGAGCAGTTCTTC